This is a list of T cell receptor beta chains from one sample in a study of blood T cell repertoires in COVID-19. TCRdb keeps only in-frame clones here, not all; method: immunoSEQ multiplex PCR. The data hold 250,000 or so clones, with about 73% observed a single time. The sequencing input was peripheral blood. The origin of the receptors is an elderly woman with acute or convalescent COVID-19. Each CDR3 is given with its conserved first and last residue. The D gene is left open where the match is weak. A clone size is listed for some rows: how often the clone was seen (once, few, many), or a class if it is expanded.

TRBV18	TRBD2	TRBJ2-1	NA	TGTGCCAGCTCACCTGGACTAGCGGGCAATGAGCAGTTCTTC	CASSPGLAGNEQFF
TRBV27	TRBD1	TRBJ2-1	NA	TGTGCCAGCAGAAAAAATCGGGACAGGGGTTGGGATGAGCAGTTCTTC	CASRKNRDRGWDEQFF
TRBV25-1	TRBD2	TRBJ2-3	NA	TGTGCCAGCAGTGGGGGACTAGGGATCCTGTATTTT	CASSGGLGILYF
TRBV20-1	NA	TRBJ2-1	NA	TGCAGTGCTGCCGACACCCTGGGCCCGTTCTTC	CSAADTLGPFF
TRBV7-9	NA	TRBJ1-2	NA	TGTGCCAGCAGCTTAAATCCGGTCTATGGCTACACCTTC	CASSLNPVYGYTF
TRBV7-8	NA	TRBJ2-3	NA	TGTGCCAGCAGCGCCTCTAGCGTCCCAGATACGCAGTATTTT	CASSASSVPDTQYF
TRBV6-5	NA	TRBJ1-4	NA	TGTGCCAGCAGCCGAGATCCCACCCTGAGGGAAAAACTGTTTTTT	CASSRDPTLREKLFF
TRBV5-1	NA	TRBJ1-4	NA	TGCGCCAGCAGCGCCGGGAATACAAAGACTAATGAAAAACTGTTTTTT	CASSAGNTKTNEKLFF
TRBV19	NA	TRBJ2-3	once	TGTGCCAGTACGGGAGCCACAGATACGCAGTATTTT	CASTGATDTQYF
TRBV5-1	NA	TRBJ2-1	NA	TGCGCCAGCAGCTCCCTGGCGGGGAACAATGAGCAGTTCTTC	CASSSLAGNNEQFF